The 7 T cell receptor beta chains below all came from one sample that was sequenced in a study of siplizumab effects on memory and regulatory T cells. The method was immunoSEQ multiplex PCR; TCRdb's version includes in-frame clones alone and lacks a portion of them. Counted here are about 100,000 clones, 75% to 95% occurring once; the ten biggest clones make up approximately 2.7%. What was sequenced was CD4+ T cells sorted from blood. The receptors were gathered from a human donor in good health. Some clones in this sample may be carry-over from other donors' samples.

This clone has a single count. This sequence joins TRBV10-3 and TRBJ2-7; 7 nucleotides match TRBD1. The CDR3 covers 12 residues. The V gene end was trimmed by 10 bases and the J gene end by 3 bases; junction bases not matched to a gene: 6. Germline values: CDR1 ENHRY, CDR2 SYGVKD. The CDR3 DNA is TGTGCCACATCGACAGGGCTCTACGAGCAGTACTTC. Translating it yields CATSTGLYEQYF.

The chain is built from TRBV18 and TRBJ1-5; no reliable D call. Germline V gives CDR1 KGHSH, CDR2 LQKENI. Trimming removed 2 bases at V and 6 bases at J, with 17 bases between. The CDR3 length is 16 residues. CDR3 loop: CASSPAKRVESQPQHF. The CDR3 bases are TGTGCCAGCTCACCAGCGAAGAGAGTGGAAAGTCAGCCCCAGCATTTT.

The genes are TRBV18 and TRBJ2-2, with 7 nucleotides matching TRBD2. This CDR3 region has 15 residues. The ends lost 3 bases at V and 2 bases at J; junction bases unmatched: 3. From germline, CDR1 is KGHSH and CDR2 LQKENI. The CDR3 loop is CASSPQRGNTGELFF. CDR3 DNA: TGTGCCAGCTCACCTCAGCGGGGTAACACCGGGGAGCTGTTTTTT.

This sequence joins TRBV5-1 and TRBJ2-2, with TRBD1 matching over 10 bases. The CDR3 has 15 amino acids. With 3 bases clipped from V and 6 bases from J, the junction kept 5 bases outside the gene matches. CDR1 is SGHRS and CDR2 is YFSETQ in the germline V gene. The CDR3 loop reads CASSSTGTGAGELFF. CDR3 DNA: TGCGCCAGCAGCTCCACCGGGACAGGGGCCGGGGAGCTGTTTTTT.

The CDR3 DNA sequence: TGTGCCAGCAGCTTAGGTCCGGTGGGGGCTTACGAGCAGTACTTC. Protein product: CASSLGPVGAYEQYF. The chain links TRBV7-8 to TRBJ2-7, with D maybe TRBD1 (6 bases). Trimming removed 1 base at V and 4 bases at J, with 14 bases between. This CDR3 is built from 15 residues. Germline-derived CDR1 and CDR2 are SGHVS and FQNEAQ.

This rearrangement joins TRBV4-2 to TRBJ1-2; D not resolved. The V and J ends lost 0 bases and 2 bases respectively, with 10 bases between them. This CDR3 contains 15 residues. CDR1 LGHNA and CDR2 YNFKEQ come from the germline V gene. CDR3 sequence: CASSQDLAGNYGYTF. The CDR3 DNA reads as TGTGCCAGCAGCCAAGATCTGGCAGGAAACTATGGCTACACCTTC.

V gene TRBV11-3 combines with J gene TRBJ2-4, with D possibly being TRBD1 or TRBD2 (6 bases each). Trimming removed 10 bases from V and 3 bases from J, with 13 bases in between. From germline, CDR1 is SGHNT and CDR2 YENEEA. The CDR3 totals 13 residues. The chain's CDR3 is CAKGGIGKNIQYF. The DNA for the CDR3 is TGTGCCAAAGGGGGGATTGGCAAAAACATTCAGTACTTC.